The following is a T cell receptor beta chain sequence with its context. The data stem from a study of cytomegalovirus exposure and HLA in healthy donors. Use of 60 Vbeta and 13 Jbeta primers characterized the PCR. This table comes from immunoSEQ multiplex PCR, and its TCRdb copy is limited to in-frame clones, with some not included. The table lists 150,000 to 160,000 clones, about 85% of them singletons. The CDR3 totals 15 residues. Trimming took 2 bases from V and 3 from J; bases not matched to a gene: 6. Germline CDR1 and CDR2: MDHEN and SYDVKM. The chain couples TRBV28 to TRBJ1-2; 7 bases map to TRBD1. This clonotype originated in a man aged 30 to 39 in good health and CMV-seropositive. Specimen: PBMCs. CDR3 region: CASSLQQGNYYGYTF. Here the CDR3 DNA reads TGTGCCAGCAGTTTACAACAGGGGAATTACTATGGCTACACCTTC.